This section outlines one T cell receptor (beta chain) sequence together with its context. Its antigen is unknown. The sample comes from a study of early T cells in non-severe SARS-CoV-2 infection. The wider study: It was bulk RNA from unsorted whole blood that was sequenced, and the chains were unpaired.

General study findings and limits: In VDJdb matching, anti-spike CD8 responses were favored while private and CD4 specificities went missing.

From germline, CDR1 is SQVTM and CDR2 ANQGSEA. V was clipped by 3 bases and J by 0 bases, with 5 bases between them. The CDR3 totals 12 residues. Researchers tagged individual cDNA molecules with unique molecular identifiers. TCRdb used MiXCR to reprocess the 5' RACE reads, holding one entry per CDR3 protein. The sample comprises 66,000 or so distinct CDR3 sequences, about 13% of which are singletons, and roughly 8.3% rests with the top ten. The rearrangement joins TRBV29-1 to TRBJ2-5; D is undetermined. Sequenced input: whole blood. The TCR was taken from an adult who was a healthcare worker with PCR-confirmed SARS-CoV-2 infection or an uninfected control (not recorded which). CDR3 loop: CSVDSYQETQYF. CDR3 bases: TGCAGCGTTGATAGCTACCAAGAGACCCAGTACTTC.